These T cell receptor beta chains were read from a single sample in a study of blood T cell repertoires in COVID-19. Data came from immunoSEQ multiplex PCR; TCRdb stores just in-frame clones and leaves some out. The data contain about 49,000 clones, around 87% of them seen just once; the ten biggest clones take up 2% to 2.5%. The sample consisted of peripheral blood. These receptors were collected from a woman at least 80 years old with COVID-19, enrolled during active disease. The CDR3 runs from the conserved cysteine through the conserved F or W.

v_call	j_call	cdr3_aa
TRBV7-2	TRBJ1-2	CASSLRQGASSLYGYTF
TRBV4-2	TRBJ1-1	CASSPGQGRYTEAFF
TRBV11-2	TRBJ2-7	CASRVPGGLSYEQYF
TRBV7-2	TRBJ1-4	CASSFEYGFEKLFF
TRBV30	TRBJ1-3	CAWSEQEISGNTIYF
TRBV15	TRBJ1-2	CATSRDSDRGLIRGYTF
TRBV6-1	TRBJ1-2	CASSDTGHGYGYTF
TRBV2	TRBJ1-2	CASTQEVYGYTF
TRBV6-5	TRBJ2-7	CASRPRDRGYYEQYF
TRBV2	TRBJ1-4	CATGWTGVSEKLFF
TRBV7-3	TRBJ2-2	CASSLTTGSNGELFF
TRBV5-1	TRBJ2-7	CASRKQGASSYEQYF
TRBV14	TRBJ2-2	CASSRTGELFF
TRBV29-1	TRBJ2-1	CSVGLRALSDEQFF
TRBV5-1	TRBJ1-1	CASSLVVTGVNTEAFF
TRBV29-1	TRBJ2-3	CSTRGAGVDTQYF
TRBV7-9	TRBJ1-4	CASSSRDTFKLFF
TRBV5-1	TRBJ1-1	CASSPRQGYTEAFF
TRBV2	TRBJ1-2	CASSLGQGGYGYTF
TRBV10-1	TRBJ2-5	CASSVEGVEETQYF
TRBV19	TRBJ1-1	CASSSMGGWNTEAFF
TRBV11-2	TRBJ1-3	CASSLKGGASGNTIYF
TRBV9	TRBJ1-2	CASSGQFRGAYGYTF
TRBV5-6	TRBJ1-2	CASSSGTRNYGYTF
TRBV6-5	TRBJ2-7	CASSTGTGGYEQYF
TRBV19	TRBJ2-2	CASSAYTGGTGELFF
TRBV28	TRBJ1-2	CASSSSSTGGPFTYGYTF
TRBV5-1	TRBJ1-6	CASSVGSGDSPLHF
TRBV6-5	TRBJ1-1	CASSWDSSNTEAFF
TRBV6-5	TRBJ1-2	CASSYWGQGAGYGYTF
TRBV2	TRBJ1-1	CASSEAFVPNTEAFF
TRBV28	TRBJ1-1	CASRGTANTEAFF
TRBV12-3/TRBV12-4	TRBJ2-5	CASSSNPRETQYF
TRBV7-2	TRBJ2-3	CASSFLAGGLSTDTQYF
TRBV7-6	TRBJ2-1	CASSLRDRGTNEQFF
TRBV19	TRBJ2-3	CASSIAGTDTQYF
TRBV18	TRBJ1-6	CASSPRTGTTNSPLHF
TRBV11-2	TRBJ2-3	CASSPKRGSTDTQYF
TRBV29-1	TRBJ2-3	CSVDSSTDTQYF
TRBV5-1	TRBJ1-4	CASSRQGVDEKLFF
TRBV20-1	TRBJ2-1	CSASLPSGRNEQFF
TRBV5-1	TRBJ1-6	CASSWAGDRAYNSPLHF
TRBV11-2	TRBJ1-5	CASSPGQRYQPQHF
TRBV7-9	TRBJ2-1	CASSFGTYNEQFF
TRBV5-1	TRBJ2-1	CASSLSVQSYNEQFF
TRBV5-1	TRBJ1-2	CASSLLTGGEDNYGYTF
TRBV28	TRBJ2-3	CASSLGQNTDTQYF
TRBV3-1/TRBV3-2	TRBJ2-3	CASSGSRGGLVTQYF
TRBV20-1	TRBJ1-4	CSASEGPGKGLFF
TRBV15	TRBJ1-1	CATSSLAQGNTEAFF
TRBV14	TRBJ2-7	CASSRAGGPYEQYF
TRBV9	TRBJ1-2	CASSPRGVGGYTF
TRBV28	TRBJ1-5	CASRRDRANAQPQHF
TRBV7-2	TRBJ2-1	CASSLGGGNEQFF
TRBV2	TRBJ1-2	CASRSLQFNYGYTF
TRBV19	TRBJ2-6	CASSIGAFGANVLTF
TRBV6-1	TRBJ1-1	CASSDRWMNTEAFF